Below are 21 T cell receptor beta chains sequenced from a single sample in a study of PD-L1 blockade in urothelial cancer. Using immunoSEQ multiplex PCR, the repertoire was profiled, and TCRdb retains in-frame clones only, with some absent. The sample has 57,000 or so clones, over 75% seen once. Material: PBMCs, obtained around atezolizumab (anti-PD-L1) treatment. All receptors derive from a man aged 65 to 85 with urothelial cancer.

The V call is TRBV5-6, the J call TRBJ1-3; tentative D call: TRBD1 (6 bases). Trimming pared 2 bases from V and 3 bases from J, leaving 18 bases between. Germline CDR1 and CDR2: SGHDT and YYEEEE. CDR3 length: 17 residues. The CDR3 DNA is TGTGCCAGCAGCTTACCTGGACAGCAACAAGGTGGAAACACCATATATTTT. Protein sequence: CASSLPGQQQGGNTIYF. Together with reference TRBV5-6 and TRBJ1-3, the CDR3 gives the full variable domain: DAGVTQSPTHLIKTRGQQVTLRCSPKSGHDTVSWYQQALGQGPQFIFQYYEEEERQRGNFPDRFSGHQFPNYSSELNVNALLLGDSALYLCASSLPGQQQGGNTIYFGEGSWLTVV.

V gene TRBV11-3 combines with J gene TRBJ2-5; D ambiguous. CDR3 size: 13 residues. Trimming pared 4 bases from V and 5 bases from J, leaving 11 bases between. CDR1 is SGHNT and CDR2 is YENEEA in the germline V gene. CDR3: CASSYLVGETQYF. CDR3 DNA: TGTGCCAGCAGCTATCTAGTCGGCGAGACCCAGTACTTC. Full variable domain (missing parts from reference TRBV11-3 and TRBJ2-5): EAGVVQSPRYKIIEKKQPVAFWCNPISGHNTLYWYLQNLGQGPELLIRYENEEAVDDSQLPKDRFSAERLKGVDSTLKIQPAELGDSAVYLCASSYLVGETQYFGPGTRLLVL.

This chain uses TRBV7-2 with TRBJ2-3; D may be TRBD1 (5 bases). The CDR3 spans 15 residues. V was cut by 2 bases and J by 6 bases, with 15 bases left in between. The germline V gene has CDR1 SGHTA and CDR2 FQGNSA. The DNA of the CDR3 is TGTGCCAGCAGCTTATGGGGCATGGGTTCGGATACGCAGTATTTT. Translated: CASSLWGMGSDTQYF.

This clone was counted between two and nine times. One end of the junction fails to match germline, which may point to a read error. This chain joins TRBV7-9 and TRBJ1-2; possible D gene TRBD1, 5 bases. The CDR3 sequence is 11 residues long. The germline V gene has CDR1 SEHNR and CDR2 FQNEAQ (reference sequence). Here the CDR3 reads CASSPGILLHF. CDR3 in DNA: TGTGCCAGCAGCCCAGGGATTCTATTACACTTC.

The chain has TRBV23-1 and TRBJ2-2; 9 nucleotides agree with TRBD1. TRBV23-1 is an ORF, with its function uncertain. The CDR3 totals 20 residues. The V gene end was trimmed by 4 bases and the J gene end by 3 bases; junction bases not matched to a gene: 18. The chain's CDR3 is CASSLSSPPGQGVHTGELFF. As DNA, the CDR3 is TGCGCCAGCAGTCTATCCAGTCCTCCGGGACAGGGAGTACACACCGGGGAGCTGTTTTTT.

The rearrangement links TRBV30 to TRBJ1-1, with D unresolved. In germline, CDR1 is GTSNPN, CDR2 SVGIG (reference sequence). The CDR3 covers 11 residues. The V end was cut by 3 bases, the J end by 5 bases, with 7 bases between. The CDR3 spells CAWSGDTEAFF. The CDR3 DNA is TGTGCCTGGAGCGGAGATACTGAAGCTTTCTTT.

The chain carries TRBV9 and TRBJ1-5; TRBD1 aligns across 7 bases. Trimming took 4 bases from V and 7 from J; bases not matched to a gene: 8. The CDR3 runs to 14 residues. Looked up from germline, CDR1 is SGDLS and CDR2 is YYNGEE. The CDR3 sequence: CASSKDTGDQPQHF. Written as DNA, the CDR3 is TGTGCCAGCAGCAAAGACACAGGGGACCAGCCCCAGCATTTT.

The chain uses TRBV2 and TRBJ1-4, with D possibly matching TRBD1 (6 bases). V lost 4 bases to trimming and J lost 8 bases, with 26 bases between them. The CDR3 totals 18 residues. Per the germline V gene, CDR1 is SNHLY and CDR2 is FYNNEI. Written as DNA, the CDR3 is TGTGCCAGCAGTGTATCGACTCTAGGGGGAAGGGTTAGGGAAAAACTGTTTTTT. This gives the protein CASSVSTLGGRVREKLFF.

This chain uses TRBV2 with TRBJ2-2; TRBD2 is a possible D gene (6 bases). Germline-derived CDR1 and CDR2 are SNHLY and FYNNEI. This CDR3 is built from 14 residues. V lost 4 bases and J 1 base, leaving 7 bases between the germline ends. The CDR3 reads CASSVSGNTGELFF. The CDR3 DNA reads as TGTGCCAGCAGTGTTAGCGGGAACACCGGGGAGCTGTTTTTT.

The V call is TRBV28, the J call TRBJ2-7; 9 bases are shared with TRBD2. Germline CDR1 and CDR2: MDHEN and SYDVKM. V shed 6 bases, J shed 6 bases, and the junction held 21 bases outside the gene matches. This CDR3 has 18 residues. CDR3 amino acids: CASSRLRARVAGDLEQYF. The CDR3 DNA reads TGTGCCAGCAGCCGTTTGAGAGCCCGGGTAGCGGGAGATCTCGAGCAGTACTTC.

This clone was counted a single time. The rearrangement joins TRBV19 to TRBJ2-1, with D perhaps TRBD1 (5 bases). Germline-derived CDR1 and CDR2 are LNHDA and SQIVND (reference sequence). The CDR3 is made up of 13 amino acids. V shed 2 bases and J shed 8 bases, with 10 bases lying between them. The CDR3 is CASSISSRDEQFF. CDR3 nucleotides: TGTGCCAGTAGTATATCCTCCAGGGATGAGCAGTTCTTC.

The V call is TRBV7-9, the J call TRBJ1-1, with TRBD1 identical over 8 bases. The germline CDR1 and CDR2 sequences are SEHNR and FQNEAQ (reference sequence). CDR3 size: 12 residues. The V segment lost 5 bases and the J segment 11 bases; nucleotides outside the gene matches: 7. CDR3: CASSPGQGRAFF. In DNA, the CDR3 is TGTGCCAGCAGCCCCGGACAGGGCCGGGCTTTCTTT.

V gene TRBV5-1 combines with J gene TRBJ1-1, with 7 bases identical to TRBD1. CDR1 is SGHRS, CDR2 YFSETQ, per germline. This CDR3 has 13 residues. The J segment lost 3 bases and the V segment lost 3 bases, leaving 2 bases of the junction unmatched. The chain's CDR3 is CASSYTGDTEAFF. The CDR3, as DNA: TGCGCCAGCAGCTATACAGGGGACACTGAAGCTTTCTTT.

The CDR3 sequence: CASRLREVRQPQHF. The CDR3 DNA reads TGTGCCAGCAGGCTTCGGGAGGTGCGTCAGCCCCAGCATTTT. The J gene is TRBJ1-5, the V gene TRBV5-8; no clear D gene. Germline V gives CDR1 SGHTS, CDR2 YDEGEE. The V end lost 5 bases, the J end lost 6 bases, and 15 bases lay between the germline ends. This CDR3 contains 14 residues.

The chain recombines TRBV5-1 with TRBJ2-5, with unresolved D. Trimming removed 0 bases from V and 3 bases from J, with 6 bases in between. The CDR3 covers 13 residues. Germline values: CDR1 SGHRS, CDR2 YFSETQ. This CDR3 is CASSLGLEETQYF. The CDR3 nucleotides are TGCGCCAGCAGCTTGGGACTCGAAGAGACCCAGTACTTC.

The rearrangement links TRBV5-1 to TRBJ1-3; D unclear. Germline values: CDR1 SGHRS, CDR2 YFSETQ. V was clipped by 0 bases and J by 2 bases, with 15 bases between them. The length of the CDR3 is 17 residues. CDR3 sequence (DNA): TGCGCCAGCAGCTTGGACGGTCTACAGCTGGCTGGAAACACCATATATTTT. This codes for CASSLDGLQLAGNTIYF.

The rearrangement uses TRBV9 and TRBJ2-3; weak D call: TRBD1 (5 bases). V was cut by 4 bases and J by 4 bases, with 16 bases left in between. The CDR3 loop spans 15 amino acids. Germline V gene sequence: CDR1 SGDLS, CDR2 YYNGEE. In DNA, the CDR3 is TGTGCCAGCAGCCTCAGGGTATTAGGCCCAGATACGCAGTATTTT. The encoded protein is CASSLRVLGPDTQYF. Complete variable domain (other parts from reference TRBV9 and TRBJ2-3): DSGVTQTPKHLITATGQRVTLRCSPRSGDLSVYWYQQSLDQGLQFLIQYYNGEERAKGNILERFSAQQFPDLHSELNLSSLELGDSALYFCASSLRVLGPDTQYFGPGTRLTVL.

The chain recombines TRBV28 with TRBJ2-7; weak D call: TRBD1 (5 bases). The CDR3 loop spans 15 amino acids. Germline CDR1 MDHEN, CDR2 SYDVKM. V gave up 2 bases and J gave up 6 bases, with 17 bases separating them. Written as DNA, the CDR3 is TGTGCCAGCAGTTTAACCTCAGCACAGGCTCGCGAGCAGTACTTC. Translation gives CASSLTSAQAREQYF.

The chain joins TRBV7-8 to TRBJ2-5; 16 nucleotides agree with TRBD2. The CDR3 covers 18 residues. CDR1 is SGHVS, CDR2 FQNEAQ, per germline. Trimming removed 7 bases from V and 5 bases from J; junction bases left unmatched: 13. The CDR3 here is CASTRGTSGRASFETQYF. The CDR3 nucleotides are TGTGCCAGCACCCGGGGGACTAGCGGGAGGGCCAGTTTCGAGACCCAGTACTTC.

This clone appeared once. The CDR3 DNA reads TGCGCCAGCAGCTTGGTGGGGACAGTCGGAAACACCATATATTTT. Encoded protein: CASSLVGTVGNTIYF. J is TRBJ1-3 and V is TRBV5-1; 7 positions agree with TRBD1. V dropped 0 bases and J dropped 4; count of bases not matched to a gene: 4. Germline CDR1 is SGHRS and CDR2 is YFSETQ. The length of the CDR3 is 15 residues.

The J gene is TRBJ2-7, the V gene TRBV19; D is uncertain. This CDR3 has 14 amino acids. Germline V gene lookup returns CDR1 LNHDA and CDR2 SQIVND (reference sequence). V was trimmed by 3 bases and J by 2 bases, leaving 11 bases between them. The CDR3 bases are TGTGCCAGTAGTATCTCCAGCGTTGCCTACGAGCAGTACTTC. Its translation: CASSISSVAYEQYF.